This T cell receptor beta chain was profiled in a study of T cell changes during pregnancy in multiple sclerosis. This clone was detected a few times. The germline V and J ends were trimmed by 1 base and 2 bases, with 11 bases remaining between them. The CDR3 length is 15 residues. CDR1 is SEHNR and CDR2 is FQNEAQ in the germline V gene (reference sequence). TCRdb keeps only in-frame clones here, not all; method: immunoSEQ multiplex PCR. The sample has around 80,000 clones, roughly 94% seen once. V and J are TRBV7-9 and TRBJ1-2; perhaps TRBD1 as D (5 bases). This TCR derives from a female donor with multiple sclerosis, enrolled in a pregnancy study. The sequenced sample was peripheral blood, obtained before pregnancy. CDR3 nucleotide sequence: TGTGCCAGCAGCTTAGGCGGGGGTAGGAACTATGGCTACACCTTC. Residues: CASSLGGGRNYGYTF.